The next 28 T cell receptor beta chains were all read from a single sample in a study of cytomegalovirus exposure and HLA in healthy donors. The study ran its PCR with 60 Vbeta and 13 Jbeta primers. The table came from immunoSEQ multiplex PCR; TCRdb's copy has only in-frame clones and leaves some out. Seen here are about 190,000 clones, under 80% observed once, and the top ten hold about 4.6%. The sample comprised PBMCs. All receptors derive from a man aged 25-40 years in good health and CMV-seropositive.

The gene calls are TRBV6-1 and TRBJ2-5, with D possibly TRBD1 on 7 matching bases. V lost 8 bases to trimming and J lost 5 bases, with 15 bases between them. The length of the CDR3 is 13 residues. In germline, CDR1 is MNHNS, CDR2 SASEGT. Here the CDR3 DNA reads TGTGCCAGCGTCTTGACAGGGAGGGAGACCCAGTACTTC. It encodes CASVLTGRETQYF.

The gene calls are TRBV11-2 and TRBJ2-7; perhaps TRBD1 as D (7 bases). CDR1 SGHAT and CDR2 FQNNGV come from the germline V gene. V was trimmed by 5 bases and J by 6 bases, leaving 11 bases between them. The CDR3 sequence is 12 residues long. CDR3 region: CASSHRGLEQYF. CDR3 in DNA: TGTGCCAGCAGCCACAGGGGACTCGAGCAGTACTTC.

The rearrangement links TRBV11-2 to TRBJ1-3; D not resolved. Per the germline V gene, CDR1 is SGHAT and CDR2 is FQNNGV. V was cut by 3 bases and J by 4 bases, with 10 bases left in between. The CDR3 is 14 amino acids. The CDR3 nucleotides are TGTGCCAGCAGCTTGCGGGGTGTGGGAAACACCATATATTTT. Translation gives CASSLRGVGNTIYF.

This rearrangement joins TRBV19 to TRBJ2-5; TRBD2 matches 7 bases. The J call may be incorrect, as the DNA end agrees better with TRBJ2-7. This CDR3 is 16 amino acids long. Per germline, CDR1 LNHDA and CDR2 SQIVND (reference sequence). Here the CDR3 reads CASSPTAGYPTYEQYF. CDR3 bases: TGTGCCAGTAGTCCAACAGCGGGATATCCCACCTACGAGCAGTACTTC.

V and J are TRBV9 and TRBJ2-7; 7 positions match TRBD2. Germline assignment: CDR1 SGDLS and CDR2 YYNGEE. J lost 4 bases, V lost 0 bases, and 7 bases had no gene match. The CDR3 consists of 15 residues. CDR3 DNA: TGTGCCAGCAGCGTAGACGCAGGGAGGGTATACGAGCAGTACTTC. Its protein is CASSVDAGRVYEQYF.

This clone was picked up a small number of times. The chain carries TRBV28 and TRBJ1-2; perhaps TRBD1 as D (5 bases). Germline CDR1 reads MDHEN; CDR2 reads SYDVKM. Trimming stripped 3 bases from V and 3 bases from J, with 14 bases between. This CDR3 comprises 15 residues. CDR3 in DNA: TGTGCCAGCAGTTTGGCTCCGGGAGGGGACTATGGCTACACCTTC. Protein product: CASSLAPGGDYGYTF.

The genes are TRBV6-1 and TRBJ1-5, with TRBD1 matching 7 bases. Unmatched junction bases numbered 12, after V lost 7 bases and J lost 6 bases. The CDR3 length is 15 residues. Germline CDR1 reads MNHNS; CDR2 reads SASEGT. CDR3 region: CASTGGTAMGQPQHF. CDR3 DNA sequence: TGTGCCAGCACTGGCGGGACAGCAATGGGTCAGCCCCAGCATTTT.

The chain uses TRBV15 and TRBJ2-3; TRBD2 agrees at 10 bases. The germline gives CDR1 LNHNV, CDR2 YYDKDF (reference sequence). This CDR3 is 18 amino acids long. V lost 3 bases, J lost 5 bases, and 14 bases stayed unmatched. This CDR3 reads CATSSIFQRGGHRDTQYF. CDR3 DNA: TGTGCCACCAGCAGTATCTTCCAGCGGGGGGGCCATAGAGATACGCAGTATTTT. The full variable domain, completed using reference TRBV15 and TRBJ2-3, is DAMVIQNPRYQVTQFGKPVTLSCSQTLNHNVMYWYQQKSSQAPKLLFHYYDKDFNNEADTPDNFQSRRPNTSFCFLDIRSPGLGDTAMYLCATSSIFQRGGHRDTQYFGPGTRLTVL.

V and J are TRBV2 and TRBJ1-2; unclear D gene. Deletions cut 1 base from V and 13 bases from J, with 13 bases between. The germline CDR1 and CDR2 sequences are SNHLY and FYNNEI. The CDR3 is 12 amino acids. CDR3 in DNA: TGTGCCAGCAGTGAAGACCGGGGTACTCTCACCTTC. The encoded protein is CASSEDRGTLTF.

In this sample, this clone turned up a few times. V and J are TRBV4-2 and TRBJ2-2; 7 bases line up with TRBD2. V shed 3 bases, J shed 1 base, and the junction held 2 bases outside the gene matches. The CDR3 is 15 residues long. Germline V gives CDR1 LGHNA, CDR2 YNFKEQ. CDR3 in DNA: TGTGCCAGCAGCCAGGCTAGCGGGAACACCGGGGAGCTGTTTTTT. The encoded protein is CASSQASGNTGELFF.

This clone turned up a few times. The CDR3 sequence is CASSLGLGNRGLEKLFF. For the CDR3, the DNA is TGCGCCAGCAGCTTGGGCCTTGGTAACAGGGGCCTGGAAAAACTGTTTTTT. This sequence joins TRBV5-1 and TRBJ1-4, with TRBD1 matching 7 bases. Germline trimming cut 0 bases from V and 8 bases from J; bases unmatched to any gene: 13. Germline lookup yields CDR1 SGHRS and CDR2 YFSETQ. The length of the CDR3 is 17 residues.

This clone was recorded a few times. This rearrangement joins TRBV27 to TRBJ2-2, with 7 bases aligning to TRBD2. J lost 2 bases, V lost 2 bases, and 2 bases had no gene match. CDR1 and CDR2 (germline): MNHEY, SMNVEV (reference sequence). This CDR3 is built from 15 residues. The CDR3 sequence is CASSLRLANTGELFF. Here the CDR3 DNA reads TGTGCCAGCAGTTTACGACTAGCCAACACCGGGGAGCTGTTTTTT.

The rearrangement links TRBV6-5 to TRBJ1-5; possibly TRBD1 for D (5 bases). The V and J ends lost 6 bases and 3 bases respectively, with 12 bases between them. CDR3 length: 14 residues. Germline V CDR1 and CDR2: MNHEY, SVGAGI. Here the CDR3 reads CASRGVRSNQPQHF. The CDR3 DNA reads TGTGCCAGCAGAGGGGTGAGGTCCAATCAGCCCCAGCATTTT.

CDR3: CASSSGLAGAYEQYF. The CDR3, as DNA: TGTGCCAGTAGTTCCGGACTAGCGGGAGCTTACGAGCAGTACTTC. The chain carries TRBV19 and TRBJ2-7; TRBD2 matches 13 bases. From germline, CDR1 is LNHDA and CDR2 SQIVND (reference sequence). The junction had 5 bases not matched to a gene; V was cut back by 5 bases and J by 4 bases. CDR3 length: 15 amino acids. Based on the CDR3 plus reference TRBV19 and TRBJ2-7, the full variable domain is DGGITQSPKYLFRKEGQNVTLSCEQNLNHDAMYWYRQDPGQGLRLIYYSQIVNDFQKGDIAEGYSVSREKKESFPLTVTSAQKNPTAFYLCASSSGLAGAYEQYFGPGTRLTVT.

The chain uses TRBV4-3 and TRBJ2-7; the D gene is possibly TRBD2 (5 bases). CDR1 and CDR2 from the germline V gene are LGHNA and YSLEER. CDR3 length: 13 amino acids. V gave up 1 base and J gave up 6 bases, with 10 bases separating them. The CDR3 protein is CASSQVAGREQYF. CDR3 sequence (DNA): TGCGCCAGCAGCCAAGTGGCGGGTCGCGAGCAGTACTTC.

The V call is TRBV7-2, the J call TRBJ2-1; perhaps TRBD2 as D (6 bases). This CDR3 contains 17 residues. The V gene's germline CDR1 is SGHTA and CDR2 FQGNSA. Trimming removed 5 bases from V and 0 bases from J, with 17 bases in between. CDR3 loop: CASSRPIAVGSYNEQFF. The DNA of the CDR3 is TGTGCCAGCAGCCGACCTATAGCGGTGGGCTCCTACAATGAGCAGTTCTTC. The variable domain in full, completed from reference TRBV7-2 and TRBJ2-1, reads GAGVSQSPSNKVTEKGKDVELRCDPISGHTALYWYRQSLGQGLEFLIYFQGNSAPDKSGLPSDRFSAERTGGSVSTLTIQRTQQEDSAVYLCASSRPIAVGSYNEQFFGPGTRLTVL.

The chain recombines TRBV15 with TRBJ1-5, with TRBD1 as a possible D gene (6 bases). The germline V gene has CDR1 LNHNV and CDR2 YYDKDF (reference sequence). Deletions cut 4 bases from V and 5 bases from J, with 12 bases between. The CDR3 spans 14 residues. The CDR3 DNA is TGTGCCACCAGCACAGGACAGCTTGATCAGCCCCAGCATTTT. This sequence encodes CATSTGQLDQPQHF.

This clone turned up a few times. The rearrangement links TRBV6-1 to TRBJ2-1; 13 bases are shared with TRBD2. The ends lost 1 base at V and 3 bases at J; junction bases unmatched: 3. The germline gives CDR1 MNHNS, CDR2 SASEGT. The CDR3 is 17 amino acids. CDR3 in amino acids: CASSEGTSGGFYNEQFF. In nucleotides, the CDR3 is TGTGCCAGCAGTGAAGGGACTAGCGGGGGATTCTACAATGAGCAGTTCTTC.

In this sample, this clone turned up once. V gene TRBV18 combines with J gene TRBJ2-3; D is ambiguous. Trimming pared 6 bases from V and 3 bases from J, leaving 16 bases between. Germline loops: CDR1 KGHSH, CDR2 LQKENI. This CDR3 has 15 amino acids. This CDR3 reads CASSGRIGATDTQYF. The DNA for the CDR3 is TGTGCCAGCTCGGGCCGGATAGGCGCAACAGATACGCAGTATTTT. The variable domain in full, completed from reference TRBV18 and TRBJ2-3, reads NAGVMQNPRHLVRRRGQEARLRCSPMKGHSHVYWYRQLPEEGLKFMVYLQKENIIDESGMPKERFSAEFPKEGPSILRIQQVVRGDSAAYFCASSGRIGATDTQYFGPGTRLTVL.

J is TRBJ2-2 and V is TRBV7-2; D might be TRBD1 (5 bases). With 1 base removed from V and 7 bases from J, the gap between germline ends came to 10 bases. Germline lookup yields CDR1 SGHTA and CDR2 FQGNSA. The CDR3 is made up of 14 amino acids. CDR3 DNA: TGTGCCAGCAGCTTAGATAGGGGTTACGGGGAGCTGTTTTTT. This translates into CASSLDRGYGELFF. Using reference TRBV7-2 and TRBJ2-2 for the parts outside the CDR3, the full variable domain is GAGVSQSPSNKVTEKGKDVELRCDPISGHTALYWYRQSLGQGLEFLIYFQGNSAPDKSGLPSDRFSAERTGGSVSTLTIQRTQQEDSAVYLCASSLDRGYGELFFGEGSRLTVL.

This chain uses TRBV6-1 with TRBJ2-3; a possible D gene is TRBD2 (6 bases). With 1 base removed from V and 5 bases from J, the gap between germline ends came to 10 bases. This CDR3 is 14 amino acids long. Germline-derived CDR1 and CDR2 are MNHNS and SASEGT. CDR3 amino acids: CASSEVWGVDTQYF. DNA for the CDR3: TGTGCCAGCAGTGAAGTGTGGGGGGTAGATACGCAGTATTTT.

V usage is TRBV5-5 and J usage is TRBJ1-1; tentatively, D is TRBD1 (5 bases). The V end was cut by 0 bases, the J end by 3 bases, with 15 bases between. The CDR3 has 16 residues. In germline, CDR1 is SGHKS, CDR2 YYEKEE (reference sequence). The CDR3 nucleotides are TGTGCCAGCAGCTTGGCCGGGGGGACTGTCCACACTGAAGCTTTCTTT. Protein sequence: CASSLAGGTVHTEAFF. The full variable domain, rest sourced from reference TRBV5-5 and TRBJ1-1, is DAGVTQSPTHLIKTRGQQVTLRCSPISGHKSVSWYQQVLGQGPQFIFQYYEKEERGRGNFPDRFSARQFPNYSSELNVNALLLGDSALYLCASSLAGGTVHTEAFFGQGTRLTVV.

The rearrangement joins TRBV9 to TRBJ2-6; D unresolved. Trimming cost V 2 bases and J 4 bases, with 10 bases left between them. CDR1 and CDR2 from the germline V gene are SGDLS and YYNGEE. The CDR3 consists of 15 residues. The CDR3 DNA reads as TGTGCCAGCAGCGTCAGTGGTACCGGGGCCAACGTCCTGACTTTC. Protein: CASSVSGTGANVLTF.

The J gene is TRBJ1-1, the V gene TRBV10-3, with TRBD1 as a possible D gene (5 bases). CDR1 and CDR2 from the germline V gene are ENHRY and SYGVKD. V lost 4 bases and J 5 bases, leaving 14 bases between the germline ends. The CDR3 is 14 amino acids. For the CDR3, the DNA is TGTGCCATCAGTGGTTTAAACGGGGGGACTGAAGCTTTCTTT. This gives the protein CAISGLNGGTEAFF.

J is TRBJ2-2 and V is TRBV6-5; D not certain. V was cut by 0 bases and J by 4 bases, with 3 bases left in between. There are 13 residues in the CDR3. Germline CDR1 MNHEY, CDR2 SVGAGI. CDR3 region: CASSYSSTGELFF. Written as DNA, the CDR3 is TGTGCCAGCAGTTACTCGAGCACCGGGGAGCTGTTTTTT.

This clone was detected a few times. This chain connects TRBV2 to TRBJ2-4; TRBD2 aligns across 13 bases. Per the germline V gene, CDR1 is SNHLY and CDR2 is FYNNEI. V lost 4 bases to trimming and J lost 1 base; unmatched junction nucleotides: 4. This CDR3 has 17 amino acids. The chain's CDR3 is CASSARTSGSAKNIQYF. CDR3 in DNA: TGTGCCAGCAGTGCGCGGACTAGCGGGAGCGCCAAAAACATTCAGTACTTC. The full variable domain, its missing parts supplied by reference TRBV2 and TRBJ2-4, is EPEVTQTPSHQVTQMGQEVILRCVPISNHLYFYWYRQILGQKVEFLVSFYNNEISEKSEIFDDQFSVERPDGSNFTLKIRSTKLEDSAMYFCASSARTSGSAKNIQYFGAGTRLSVL.

V and J are TRBV7-2 and TRBJ1-1; D is undetermined. Germline CDR1 and CDR2: SGHTA and FQGNSA. The V gene lost 1 base and the J gene lost 3 bases, with 6 bases spanning the gap. This CDR3 is 13 amino acids long. Written as DNA, the CDR3 is TGTGCCAGCAGCTTAGAGGAGGACACTGAAGCTTTCTTT. Its translation is CASSLEEDTEAFF.

This clone was found a few times. This chain links TRBV6-5 with TRBJ2-1, with D tentatively TRBD2 (5 bases). V was trimmed by 10 bases and J by 11 bases, leaving 24 bases between them. The CDR3 length is 14 residues. Germline V gives CDR1 MNHEY, CDR2 SVGAGI. CDR3 coding DNA: TGTGCCACCAACAGCCCCCCCCAACCGGGGAAGCAGTTCTTC. This gives the protein CATNSPPQPGKQFF.